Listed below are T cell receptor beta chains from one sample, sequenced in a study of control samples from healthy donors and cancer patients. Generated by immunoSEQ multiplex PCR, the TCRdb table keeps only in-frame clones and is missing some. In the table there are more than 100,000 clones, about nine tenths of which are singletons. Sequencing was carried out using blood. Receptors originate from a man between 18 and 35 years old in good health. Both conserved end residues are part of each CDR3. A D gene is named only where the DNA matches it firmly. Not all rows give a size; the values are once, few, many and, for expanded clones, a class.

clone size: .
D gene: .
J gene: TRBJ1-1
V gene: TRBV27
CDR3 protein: CASSLLGNTEAFF
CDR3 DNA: TGTGCCAGCAGTTTACTGGGGAACACTGAAGCTTTCTTT

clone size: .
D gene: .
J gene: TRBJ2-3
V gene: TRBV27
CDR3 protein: CASSKSAGRSTDTQYF
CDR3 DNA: TGTGCCAGCTCCAAGTCGGCGGGACGCAGCACAGATACGCAGTATTTT

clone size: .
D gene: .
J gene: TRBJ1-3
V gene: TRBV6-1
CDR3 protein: CASSERGQSGNTIYF
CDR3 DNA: TGTGCCAGCAGTGAAAGGGGCCAATCTGGAAACACCATATATTTT

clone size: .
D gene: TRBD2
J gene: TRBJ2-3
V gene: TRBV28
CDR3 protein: CASRRRLAGGPTDTQYF
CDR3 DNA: TGTGCCAGCAGGCGCAGACTAGCGGGGGGGCCCACAGATACGCAGTATTTT

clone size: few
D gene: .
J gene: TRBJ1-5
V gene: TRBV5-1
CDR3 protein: CASSLGLGGLDNQPQHF
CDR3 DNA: TGCGCCAGCAGCTTGGGGCTCGGGGGTTTGGACAATCAGCCCCAGCATTTT

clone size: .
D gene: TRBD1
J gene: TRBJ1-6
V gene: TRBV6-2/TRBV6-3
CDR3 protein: CASSKTGGTSSYNSPLHF
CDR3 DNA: TGTGCCAGCAGCAAGACAGGGGGCACAAGCTCCTATAATTCACCCCTCCACTTT

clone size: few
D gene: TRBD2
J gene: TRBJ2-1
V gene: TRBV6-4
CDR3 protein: CASSVSSGGDEQFF
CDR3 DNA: TGTGCCAGCAGTGTTTCTAGCGGGGGGGATGAGCAGTTCTTC

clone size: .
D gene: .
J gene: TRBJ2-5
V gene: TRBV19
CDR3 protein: CASSIGGLQETQYF
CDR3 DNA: TGTGCCAGTAGTATAGGGGGTCTCCAAGAGACCCAGTACTTC

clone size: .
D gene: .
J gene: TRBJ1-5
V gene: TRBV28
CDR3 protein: CASSPTGIGGQPQHF
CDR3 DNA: TGTGCCAGCAGCCCCACAGGGATCGGAGGTCAGCCCCAGCATTTT

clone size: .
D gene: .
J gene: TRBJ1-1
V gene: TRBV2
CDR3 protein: CASIEGPTEAFF
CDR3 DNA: TGTGCCAGCATTGAAGGGCCCACTGAAGCTTTCTTT

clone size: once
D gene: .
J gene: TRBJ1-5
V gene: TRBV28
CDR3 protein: CASSPRGFLQPQHF
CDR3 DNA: TGTGCCAGCAGTCCAAGGGGGTTTCTGCAGCCCCAGCATTTT

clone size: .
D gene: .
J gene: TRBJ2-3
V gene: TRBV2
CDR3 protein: CASSEALGADTQYF
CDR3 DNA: TGTGCCAGCAGTGAAGCGCTGGGAGCAGATACGCAGTATTTT

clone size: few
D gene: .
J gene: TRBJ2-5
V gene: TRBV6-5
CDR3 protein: CASKHQETQYF
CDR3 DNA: TGTGCCAGCAAGCACCAAGAGACCCAGTACTTC

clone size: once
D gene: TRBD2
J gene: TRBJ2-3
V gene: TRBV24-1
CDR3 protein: CATSDLSGDTDTQYF
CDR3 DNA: TGTGCCACCAGTGACCTGAGCGGGGACACAGATACGCAGTATTTT

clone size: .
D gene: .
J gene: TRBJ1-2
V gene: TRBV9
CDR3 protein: CASSAEGLYGYTF
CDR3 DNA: TGTGCCAGCAGCGCCGAAGGGCTCTATGGCTACACCTTC

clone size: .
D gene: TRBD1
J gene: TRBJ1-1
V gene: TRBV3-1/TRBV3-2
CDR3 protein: CASSHPRIGQGETEAFF
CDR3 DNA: TGTGCCAGCAGCCATCCTCGGATCGGACAGGGTGAGACTGAAGCTTTCTTT

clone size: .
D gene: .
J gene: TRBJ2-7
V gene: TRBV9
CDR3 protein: CASSVDAGVPLLSYEQYF
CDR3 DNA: TGTGCCAGCAGCGTAGATGCAGGGGTACCACTCCTCTCCTACGAGCAGTACTTC

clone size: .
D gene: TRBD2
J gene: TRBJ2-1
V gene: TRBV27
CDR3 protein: CASSLGLAGSNEQFF
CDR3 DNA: TGTGCCAGCAGTCTGGGACTAGCGGGGAGTAATGAGCAGTTCTTC

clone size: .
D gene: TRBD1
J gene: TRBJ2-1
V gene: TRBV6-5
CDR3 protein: CASRQTGGAEQFF
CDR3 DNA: TGTGCCAGCAGGCAAACAGGGGGCGCTGAGCAGTTCTTC

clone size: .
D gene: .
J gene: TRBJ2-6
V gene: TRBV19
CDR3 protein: CASSQDSSSGANVLTF
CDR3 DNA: TGTGCCAGTAGTCAAGACAGCTCCTCTGGGGCCAACGTCCTGACTTTC

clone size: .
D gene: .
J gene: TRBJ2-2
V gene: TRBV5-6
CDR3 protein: CASSHRQITGELFF
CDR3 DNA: TGTGCCAGCAGCCATCGACAGATCACCGGGGAGCTGTTTTTT

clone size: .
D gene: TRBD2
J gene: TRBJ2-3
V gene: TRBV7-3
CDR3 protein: CASSRRLAGELDTQYF
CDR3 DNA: TGTGCCAGCAGCCGGAGACTAGCGGGAGAACTAGATACGCAGTATTTT

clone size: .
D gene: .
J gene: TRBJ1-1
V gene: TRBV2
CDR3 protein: CASRQSDAGTEAFF
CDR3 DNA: TGTGCCAGCCGACAGTCAGACGCGGGCACTGAAGCTTTCTTT

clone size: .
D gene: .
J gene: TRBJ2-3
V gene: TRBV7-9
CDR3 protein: CASSPGLSDTQYF
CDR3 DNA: TGTGCCAGCAGCCCGGGACTTTCAGATACGCAGTATTTT

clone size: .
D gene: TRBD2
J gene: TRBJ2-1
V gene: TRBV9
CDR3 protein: CASSAGGGLAGVEQFF
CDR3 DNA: TGTGCCAGCAGCGCGGGCGGGGGACTAGCGGGAGTAGAGCAGTTCTTC

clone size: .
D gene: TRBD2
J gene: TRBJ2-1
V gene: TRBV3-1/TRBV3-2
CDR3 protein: CASSPRWTSGRSYNEQFF
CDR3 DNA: TGTGCCAGCAGCCCTCGCTGGACTAGCGGGCGGTCCTACAATGAGCAGTTCTTC

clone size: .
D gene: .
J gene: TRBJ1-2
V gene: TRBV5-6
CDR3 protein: CASSLSTNGYTF
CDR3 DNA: TGTGCCAGCAGCTTAAGCACCAATGGCTACACCTTC

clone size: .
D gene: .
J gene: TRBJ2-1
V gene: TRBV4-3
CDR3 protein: CASSQDLAYGTYNEQFF
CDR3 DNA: TGCGCCAGCAGCCAAGATCTGGCCTACGGGACGTACAATGAGCAGTTCTTC

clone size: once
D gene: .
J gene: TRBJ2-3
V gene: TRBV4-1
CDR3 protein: CASSQELDTQYF
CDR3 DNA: TGCGCCAGCAGCCAAGAACTGGATACGCAGTATTTT

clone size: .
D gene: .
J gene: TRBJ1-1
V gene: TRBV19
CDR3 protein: CASRSFSAHTEAFF
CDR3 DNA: TGTGCCAGTAGGTCTTTCTCGGCACACACTGAAGCTTTCTTT

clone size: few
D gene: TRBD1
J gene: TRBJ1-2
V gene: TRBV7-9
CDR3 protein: CASSMEGQYYGYTF
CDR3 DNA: TGTGCCAGCAGCATGGAGGGACAGTACTATGGCTACACCTTC

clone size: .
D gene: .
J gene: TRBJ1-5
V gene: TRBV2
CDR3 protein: CASRNRGNQPQHF
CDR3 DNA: TGTGCCAGCAGGAACAGGGGCAATCAGCCCCAGCATTTT

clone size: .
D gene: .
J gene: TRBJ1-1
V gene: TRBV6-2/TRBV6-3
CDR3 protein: CASSYGDRAEAFF
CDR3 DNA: TGTGCCAGCAGTTACGGGGATCGGGCTGAAGCTTTCTTT

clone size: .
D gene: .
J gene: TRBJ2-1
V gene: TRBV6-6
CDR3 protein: CATGLEQFF
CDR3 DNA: TGTGCCACTGGACTTGAGCAGTTCTTC

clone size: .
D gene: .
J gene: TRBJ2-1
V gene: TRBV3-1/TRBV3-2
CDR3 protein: CASSQDTMSPYNEQFF
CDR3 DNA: TGTGCCAGCAGCCAAGACACGATGTCCCCATACAATGAGCAGTTCTTC

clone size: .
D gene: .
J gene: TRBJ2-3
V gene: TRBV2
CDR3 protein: CASSERTDTQYF
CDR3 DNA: TGTGCCAGCAGTGAACGCACAGATACGCAGTATTTT

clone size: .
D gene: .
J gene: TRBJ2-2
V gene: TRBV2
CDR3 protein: CASSQGQTTNTGELFF
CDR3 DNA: TGTGCCAGCAGCCAAGGACAGACAACGAACACCGGGGAGCTGTTTTTT

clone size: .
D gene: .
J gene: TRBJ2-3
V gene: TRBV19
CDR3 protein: CASSIPTGLTDTQYF
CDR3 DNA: TGTGCCAGTAGTATACCCACAGGGCTCACAGATACGCAGTATTTT

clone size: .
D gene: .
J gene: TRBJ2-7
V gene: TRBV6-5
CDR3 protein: CASSWGDLTYEQYF
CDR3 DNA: TGTGCCAGCAGTTGGGGGGACTTAACCTACGAGCAGTACTTC

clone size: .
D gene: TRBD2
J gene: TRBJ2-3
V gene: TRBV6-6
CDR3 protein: CASSLTSGGPTDTQYF
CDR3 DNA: TGTGCCAGCAGTCTCACTAGCGGGGGCCCCACAGATACGCAGTATTTT

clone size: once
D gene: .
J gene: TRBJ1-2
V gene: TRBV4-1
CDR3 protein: CASSQDIPVSGYTF
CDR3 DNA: TGCGCCAGCAGCCAAGATATTCCCGTATCTGGCTACACCTTC